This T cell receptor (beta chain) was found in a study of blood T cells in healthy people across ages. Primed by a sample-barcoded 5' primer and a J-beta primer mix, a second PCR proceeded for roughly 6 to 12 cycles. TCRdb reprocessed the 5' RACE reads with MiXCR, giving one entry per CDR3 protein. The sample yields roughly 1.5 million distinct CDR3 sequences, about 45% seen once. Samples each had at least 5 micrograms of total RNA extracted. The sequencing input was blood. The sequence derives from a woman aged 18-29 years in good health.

CDR3 region: CASSPQAFNEKLFF. In DNA form, the CDR3 reads TGTGCCAGCTCACCACAGGCGTTCAATGAAAAACTGTTTTTT. The chain combines TRBV18 with TRBJ1-4; D unclear. Germline V CDR1 and CDR2: KGHSH, LQKENI. Trimming cost V 1 base and J 5 bases, with 8 bases left between them. The CDR3 has 14 amino acids.